This TCR beta chain was profiled in a study of cytomegalovirus exposure and HLA in healthy donors. Primers: 60 Vbeta forward and 13 Jbeta reverse. Assay: immunoSEQ multiplex PCR; the TCRdb copy retains only in-frame clones and omits some. The data contain 100,000 to 150,000 clones, 65% to 85% of them singletons. CDR1 is LNHDA, CDR2 SQIVND, per germline (reference sequence). V was cut by 7 bases and J by 5 bases, with 14 bases left in between. CDR3 length: 13 residues. J is TRBJ1-1 and V is TRBV19; the D gene is possibly TRBD1 (5 bases). The sample comprised PBMCs. The receptor comes from a woman aged 18-35 years in good health and CMV-seronegative. CDR3 nucleotide sequence: TGTGCCAGTAAAAGGGACTCCGAAACTGAAGCTTTCTTT. This gives the protein CASKRDSETEAFF.